The rows below give T cell receptor beta chains drawn from one sample of a study of T cells in Graves' hyperthyroidism and ophthalmopathy. Via MiXCR, TCRdb re-called the multiplex PCR reads, giving one row per CDR3 protein. The sample carries more than 350,000 distinct CDR3 sequences, around 13% recorded once. Sequenced: blood. The receptors here all came from a woman in her 30s with Graves' ophthalmopathy. The CDR3 runs from the conserved cysteine through the conserved F or W. D genes are given only for firm matches. Clone size, where shown, is once, few, many, or a class for clones that have expanded.

d_call: TRBD1
clone_size: many
j_call: TRBJ1-2
v_call: TRBV11-1
cdr3_aa: CASSLASDRNYGYTF
cdr3_nt: TGTGCCAGCAGCTTAGCCTCGGACAGGAACTATGGCTACACCTTC

d_call: .
clone_size: many
j_call: TRBJ1-2
v_call: TRBV7-2
cdr3_aa: CASSLDLTRGMGYGYTF
cdr3_nt: TGTGCCAGCAGCTTAGATTTGACACGAGGGATGGGGTATGGCTACACCTTC

d_call: .
clone_size: few
j_call: TRBJ2-1
v_call: TRBV27
cdr3_aa: CASSFHGDEQFF
cdr3_nt: TGTGCCAGCAGTTTCCATGGCGATGAGCAGTTCTTC

d_call: .
clone_size: .
j_call: TRBJ1-2
v_call: TRBV24-1
cdr3_aa: CATSDFGHYGYTF
cdr3_nt: TGTGCCACCAGTGATTTCGGACACTATGGCTACACCTTC

d_call: TRBD1
clone_size: many
j_call: TRBJ1-2
v_call: TRBV7-9
cdr3_aa: CASSQGTGFGNYGYTF
cdr3_nt: TGTGCCAGCAGCCAAGGGACAGGGTTCGGAAACTATGGCTACACCTTC

d_call: TRBD1
clone_size: many
j_call: TRBJ2-5
v_call: TRBV2
cdr3_aa: CARETGGRETQYF
cdr3_nt: TGTGCCAGGGAGACAGGGGGAAGAGAGACCCAGTACTTC

d_call: .
clone_size: .
j_call: TRBJ2-3
v_call: TRBV18
cdr3_aa: CASSPPGRTDTQYF
cdr3_nt: TGTGCCAGCTCACCCCCTGGGCGCACAGATACGCAGTATTTT

d_call: .
clone_size: .
j_call: TRBJ2-5
v_call: TRBV7-2
cdr3_aa: CASRVTAYQETQYF
cdr3_nt: TGTGCCAGCCGGGTTACAGCGTACCAAGAGACCCAGTACTTC

d_call: TRBD2
clone_size: few
j_call: TRBJ2-1
v_call: TRBV7-8
cdr3_aa: CASRERGGGNEQFF
cdr3_nt: TGTGCCAGCAGAGAGCGGGGGGGCGGGAATGAGCAGTTCTTC

d_call: TRBD1
clone_size: many
j_call: TRBJ2-7
v_call: TRBV20-1
cdr3_aa: CSARVIWDGTVRFYEQYF
cdr3_nt: TGCAGTGCTAGAGTTATCTGGGACGGGACAGTTAGGTTCTACGAGCAGTACTTC

d_call: .
clone_size: many
j_call: TRBJ2-3
v_call: TRBV7-9
cdr3_aa: CASSLFDGADTQYF
cdr3_nt: TGTGCCAGCAGCCTCTTCGACGGGGCAGATACGCAGTATTTT

d_call: .
clone_size: few
j_call: TRBJ1-4
v_call: TRBV19
cdr3_aa: CASRSTNEKLFF
cdr3_nt: TGTGCCAGTAGGTCAACTAATGAAAAACTGTTTTTT

d_call: .
clone_size: few
j_call: TRBJ2-2
v_call: TRBV29-1
cdr3_aa: CSGLGADTGELFF
cdr3_nt: TGCAGCGGGCTGGGGGCGGACACCGGGGAGCTGTTTTTT

d_call: .
clone_size: many
j_call: TRBJ2-2
v_call: TRBV11-1
cdr3_aa: CASSFDIGVGELFF
cdr3_nt: TGTGCCAGCAGCTTTGACATAGGAGTCGGGGAGCTGTTTTTT

d_call: TRBD1
clone_size: .
j_call: TRBJ2-7
v_call: TRBV4-1
cdr3_aa: CASSQLGQGSYEQYF
cdr3_nt: TGCGCCAGCAGCCAGTTAGGACAGGGTTCCTACGAGCAGTACTTC

d_call: TRBD2
clone_size: many
j_call: TRBJ2-7
v_call: TRBV20-1
cdr3_aa: CSAKAGVGEQYF
cdr3_nt: TGCAGTGCTAAGGCGGGGGTCGGGGAGCAGTACTTC

d_call: .
clone_size: many
j_call: TRBJ1-1
v_call: TRBV2
cdr3_aa: CASSDQKGGPTAGEGVTNTEAFF
cdr3_nt: TGTGCCAGCAGTGATCAGAAGGGTGGGCCCACCGCCGGAGAGGGGGTTACGAACACTGAAGCTTTCTTT

d_call: .
clone_size: many
j_call: TRBJ2-1
v_call: TRBV20-1
cdr3_aa: CSASLGGPYNEQFF
cdr3_nt: TGCAGTGCTAGTCTCGGGGGGCCTTACAATGAGCAGTTCTTC

d_call: .
clone_size: many
j_call: TRBJ2-7
v_call: TRBV6-1
cdr3_aa: CASRPAYVTKSSYEQYF
cdr3_nt: TGTGCCAGCAGACCAGCCTACGTGACGAAAAGCTCCTACGAGCAGTACTTC

d_call: TRBD1
clone_size: many
j_call: TRBJ2-3
v_call: TRBV12-3/TRBV12-4
cdr3_aa: CATGIGGQGTDTQYF
cdr3_nt: TGTGCCACCGGGATCGGAGGACAGGGCACAGATACGCAGTATTTT

d_call: .
clone_size: many
j_call: TRBJ2-7
v_call: TRBV28
cdr3_aa: CASSSGTAISYEQYF
cdr3_nt: TGTGCCAGCAGTTCAGGGACCGCTATCTCCTACGAGCAGTACTTC

d_call: .
clone_size: many
j_call: TRBJ1-2
v_call: TRBV20-1
cdr3_aa: CSAMPRQHYGYTF
cdr3_nt: TGCAGTGCTATGCCCCGACAGCACTATGGCTACACCTTC

d_call: .
clone_size: many
j_call: TRBJ1-2
v_call: TRBV28
cdr3_aa: CASSTRDGKYVKYGYTF
cdr3_nt: TGTGCCAGCAGTACCCGGGACGGAAAATACGTTAAGTATGGCTACACCTTC

d_call: .
clone_size: .
j_call: TRBJ1-1
v_call: TRBV11-2
cdr3_aa: CASSPTGREAFF
cdr3_nt: TGTGCCAGCAGCCCCACGGGCCGTGAAGCTTTCTTT

d_call: TRBD1
clone_size: .
j_call: TRBJ1-4
v_call: TRBV9
cdr3_aa: CASSARGTGNEKLFF
cdr3_nt: TGTGCCAGCAGCGCCCGAGGGACAGGGAATGAAAAACTGTTTTTT

d_call: .
clone_size: .
j_call: TRBJ2-1
v_call: TRBV9
cdr3_aa: CASSVETPGDEQFF
cdr3_nt: TGTGCCAGCAGCGTAGAGACTCCAGGGGATGAGCAGTTCTTC

d_call: .
clone_size: many
j_call: TRBJ2-7
v_call: TRBV18
cdr3_aa: CASSPGLHRSEQYF
cdr3_nt: TGTGCCAGCTCACCGGGCCTGCATCGGAGCGAGCAGTACTTC

d_call: .
clone_size: .
j_call: TRBJ2-1
v_call: TRBV24-1
cdr3_aa: CATSADWGSYNEQFF
cdr3_nt: TGTGCCACCAGTGCTGACTGGGGCTCCTACAATGAGCAGTTCTTC

d_call: TRBD1
clone_size: .
j_call: TRBJ1-3
v_call: TRBV15
cdr3_aa: CATSRDRGSSGNTIYF
cdr3_nt: TGTGCCACCAGCAGGGACAGGGGGAGCTCTGGAAACACCATATATTTT

d_call: TRBD2
clone_size: many
j_call: TRBJ2-2
v_call: TRBV11-2
cdr3_aa: CASRGLADAGELFF
cdr3_nt: TGTGCCAGCAGAGGACTAGCCGACGCCGGGGAGCTGTTTTTT

d_call: .
clone_size: many
j_call: TRBJ1-2
v_call: TRBV6-1
cdr3_aa: CASSAGTDYGYTF
cdr3_nt: TGTGCCAGCAGTGCCGGGACGGACTATGGCTACACCTTC

d_call: .
clone_size: few
j_call: TRBJ1-3
v_call: TRBV27
cdr3_aa: CASSLVGQGMYTIYF
cdr3_nt: TGTGCCAGCAGTTTAGTGGGACAAGGAATGTACACCATATATTTT

d_call: .
clone_size: many
j_call: TRBJ2-3
v_call: TRBV12-3/TRBV12-4
cdr3_aa: CASSLDGGDTQYF
cdr3_nt: TGTGCCAGCAGTTTGGACGGGGGAGATACGCAGTATTTT

d_call: .
clone_size: many
j_call: TRBJ2-1
v_call: TRBV28
cdr3_aa: CASSSRWTAYNEQFF
cdr3_nt: TGTGCCAGCAGTTCAAGGTGGACAGCCTACAATGAGCAGTTCTTC

d_call: TRBD1
clone_size: many
j_call: TRBJ1-2
v_call: TRBV11-2
cdr3_aa: CASSLLGQGYYGYTF
cdr3_nt: TGTGCCAGCAGCTTATTGGGACAGGGATATTATGGCTACACCTTC

d_call: .
clone_size: .
j_call: TRBJ1-1
v_call: TRBV9
cdr3_aa: CASSVVRNTEDFF
cdr3_nt: TGTGCCAGCAGCGTAGTGAGGAACACTGAAGATTTCTTT

d_call: TRBD1
clone_size: many
j_call: TRBJ1-5
v_call: TRBV19
cdr3_aa: CASSIAGGRYQPQHF
cdr3_nt: TGTGCCAGTAGTATTGCAGGGGGACGCTATCAGCCCCAGCATTTT

d_call: .
clone_size: .
j_call: TRBJ1-3
v_call: TRBV9
cdr3_aa: CASSVGLGMGNTIYF
cdr3_nt: TGTGCCAGCAGCGTAGGATTGGGAATGGGAAACACCATATATTTT

d_call: .
clone_size: .
j_call: TRBJ2-5
v_call: TRBV10-3
cdr3_aa: CASSENWNGGFRGAQYF
cdr3_nt: TGTGCCAGCAGTGAAAATTGGAACGGGGGTTTCCGCGGGGCCCAGTACTTC

d_call: .
clone_size: many
j_call: TRBJ2-2
v_call: TRBV18
cdr3_aa: CASSPLSDTGELFF
cdr3_nt: TGTGCCAGCTCACCTTTAAGTGACACCGGGGAGCTGTTTTTT

d_call: .
clone_size: many
j_call: TRBJ2-2
v_call: TRBV20-1
cdr3_aa: CSAVGRTKNTGELFF
cdr3_nt: TGCAGTGCCGTAGGGCGGACGAAGAACACCGGGGAGCTGTTTTTT

d_call: .
clone_size: many
j_call: TRBJ2-3
v_call: TRBV7-9
cdr3_aa: CASSLPDSTDTQYF
cdr3_nt: TGTGCCAGCAGCCTGCCAGACTCCACAGATACGCAGTATTTT

d_call: TRBD2
clone_size: many
j_call: TRBJ2-1
v_call: TRBV24-1
cdr3_aa: CATSELAGGLVNEQFF
cdr3_nt: TGTGCCACCAGTGAGCTAGCGGGGGGGCTAGTTAATGAGCAGTTCTTC

d_call: TRBD1
clone_size: many
j_call: TRBJ1-2
v_call: TRBV3-1
cdr3_aa: CASSQRTGTSSGGYTF
cdr3_nt: TGTGCCAGCAGCCAAAGGACAGGGACGAGCTCAGGCGGCTACACCTTC

d_call: TRBD2
clone_size: many
j_call: TRBJ2-7
v_call: TRBV18
cdr3_aa: CASSPGTSGDYEQYF
cdr3_nt: TGTGCCAGCTCACCGGGGACTAGCGGGGATTACGAGCAGTACTTC

d_call: .
clone_size: many
j_call: TRBJ2-7
v_call: TRBV5-1
cdr3_aa: CASSLVMGYEQYF
cdr3_nt: TGCGCCAGCAGCTTGGTTATGGGGTACGAGCAGTACTTC

d_call: TRBD1
clone_size: .
j_call: TRBJ1-5
v_call: TRBV6-5
cdr3_aa: CASSAQGGDNQPQHF
cdr3_nt: TGTGCCAGCAGTGCTCAGGGGGGAGACAATCAGCCCCAGCATTTT

d_call: .
clone_size: many
j_call: TRBJ2-2
v_call: TRBV7-2
cdr3_aa: CASSLAITGELFF
cdr3_nt: TGTGCCAGCAGCTTAGCAATCACCGGGGAGCTGTTTTTT

d_call: TRBD1
clone_size: .
j_call: TRBJ1-1
v_call: TRBV20-1
cdr3_aa: CSAPSDRGQVAFF
cdr3_nt: TGCAGTGCTCCCTCTGACAGGGGGCAAGTGGCTTTCTTT

d_call: .
clone_size: many
j_call: TRBJ2-3
v_call: TRBV20-1
cdr3_aa: CSASRIRTDTQYF
cdr3_nt: TGCAGTGCTAGTCGTATACGCACAGATACGCAGTATTTT

d_call: .
clone_size: many
j_call: TRBJ2-7
v_call: TRBV6-1
cdr3_aa: CASILGLNGYEQYF
cdr3_nt: TGTGCCAGCATTCTGGGGCTTAATGGCTACGAGCAGTACTTC

d_call: .
clone_size: .
j_call: TRBJ2-5
v_call: TRBV27
cdr3_aa: CASSPLGTVETQYF
cdr3_nt: TGTGCCAGCAGTCCCCTTGGGACTGTGGAGACCCAGTACTTC

d_call: .
clone_size: many
j_call: TRBJ1-4
v_call: TRBV15
cdr3_aa: CATSRGDSENEKLFF
cdr3_nt: TGTGCCACCAGCAGAGGTGACAGCGAGAATGAAAAACTGTTTTTT

d_call: .
clone_size: few
j_call: TRBJ1-4
v_call: TRBV6-1
cdr3_aa: CASSPGQYNEKLFF
cdr3_nt: TGTGCCAGCAGTCCCGGACAGTATAATGAAAAACTGTTTTTT

d_call: TRBD1
clone_size: .
j_call: TRBJ2-7
v_call: TRBV2
cdr3_aa: CASQGQIMYEQYF
cdr3_nt: TGTGCCAGTCAGGGACAGATAATGTACGAGCAGTACTTC

d_call: TRBD2
clone_size: once
j_call: TRBJ2-1
v_call: TRBV28
cdr3_aa: CASSFLAGGYNEQFF
cdr3_nt: TGTGCCAGCAGTTTCCTAGCGGGGGGTTACAATGAGCAGTTCTTC

d_call: .
clone_size: few
j_call: TRBJ1-1
v_call: TRBV6-1
cdr3_aa: CASTALNTEAFF
cdr3_nt: TGTGCCAGCACCGCCCTGAACACTGAAGCTTTCTTT

d_call: .
clone_size: many
j_call: TRBJ2-2
v_call: TRBV11-2
cdr3_aa: CASGGRTGELFF
cdr3_nt: TGTGCCAGCGGGGGGAGAACCGGGGAGCTGTTTTTT

d_call: .
clone_size: few
j_call: TRBJ2-3
v_call: TRBV29-1
cdr3_aa: CSVVLAFGDTQYF
cdr3_nt: TGCAGCGTTGTTCTAGCGTTCGGAGATACGCAGTATTTT